This T cell receptor (beta chain) derives from a study of blood T cells in healthy people across ages. Overall study results and limits: PBMC samples, being unsorted, prevented any conclusive comparison of naive and antigen-experienced cells.

The CDR3 is made up of 17 amino acids. Trimming left V 0 bases short and J 5 bases short, with 19 bases between. Germline assignment: CDR1 MGHRA and CDR2 YSYEKL. Comment on this clonotype: What it binds is unknown.

The second PCR ran roughly 6 to 11 cycles with a sample-barcoded 5' primer and J-beta primers. TCRdb redid the calling of the 5' RACE reads with MiXCR, one entry per CDR3 protein. The table has about 1.8 million distinct CDR3 sequences, just under 50% seen once. The sample was blood. The chain recombines TRBV4-1 with TRBJ1-1; D is possibly TRBD1 (6 bases). The source is a woman between 35 and 50 years old in good health. The CDR3: CASSQDLRGSWITEAFF. DNA for the CDR3: TGCGCCAGCAGCCAAGATCTCAGGGGAAGTTGGATTACTGAAGCTTTCTTT.